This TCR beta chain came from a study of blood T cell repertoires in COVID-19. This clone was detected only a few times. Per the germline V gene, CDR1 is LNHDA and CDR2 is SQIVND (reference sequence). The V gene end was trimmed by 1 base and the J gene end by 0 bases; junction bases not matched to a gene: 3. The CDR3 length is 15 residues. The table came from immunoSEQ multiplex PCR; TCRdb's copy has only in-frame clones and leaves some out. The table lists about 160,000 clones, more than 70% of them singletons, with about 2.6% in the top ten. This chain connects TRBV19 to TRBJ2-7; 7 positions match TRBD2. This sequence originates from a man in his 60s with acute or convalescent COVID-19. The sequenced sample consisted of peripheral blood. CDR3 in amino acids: CASSIALAASYEQYF. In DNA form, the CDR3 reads TGTGCCAGTAGTATAGCCCTAGCGGCCTCCTACGAGCAGTACTTC.